These 22 T cell receptor beta chains share one sample of origin, sequenced in a study of cytomegalovirus exposure and HLA in healthy donors. PCR used 60 Vbeta primers and 13 Jbeta primers. Only in-frame clones appear in the TCRdb table, and some are missing; sequencing was by immunoSEQ multiplex PCR. Of 90,000 to 150,000 clones listed, around 77% are singletons. The specimen sequenced was PBMCs. Source of these receptors: a human donor in good health.

The CDR3 protein is CASSRGGYGYTF. In DNA form, the CDR3 reads TGTGCCAGCTCACGGGGAGGCTATGGCTACACCTTC. The rearrangement joins TRBV6-1 to TRBJ1-2, with D unclear. The CDR3 contains 12 residues. V was clipped by 8 bases and J by 4 bases, with 11 bases between them. Germline CDR1 reads MNHNS; CDR2 reads SASEGT.

The gene calls are TRBV21-1 and TRBJ2-7; TRBD1, the table's D call, was not compared with the DNA. TRBV21-1 is designated a pseudogene. The CDR3 sequence is 14 residues long. CDR3 residues: CASSKEYKSYEQYF. The CDR3 DNA reads as TGTGCCAGCAGCAAAGAGTACAAGTCCTACGAGCAGTACTTC.

The J gene is TRBJ1-4, the V gene TRBV15; D gene ambiguous. Germline CDR1 LNHNV, CDR2 YYDKDF (reference sequence). The V and J ends lost 2 bases and 7 bases respectively, with 17 bases between them. The CDR3 is made up of 16 amino acids. This CDR3 reads CATSRRYTGTAEKLFF. The DNA for the CDR3 is TGTGCCACCAGCAGACGCTACACGGGAACGGCTGAAAAACTGTTTTTT.

The chain is built from TRBV5-8 and TRBJ1-2, with D tentatively TRBD1 (6 bases). CDR3 length equals 16 residues. V was pared by 2 bases and J by 0 bases, with 14 bases between. Germline V gene data show CDR1 as SGHTS and CDR2 as YDEGEE. The CDR3 loop is CASSFPGGRANYGYTF. The CDR3 bases are TGTGCCAGCAGCTTTCCGGGGGGCAGAGCTAACTATGGCTACACCTTC. The complete variable domain, with remaining parts taken from reference TRBV5-8 and TRBJ1-2, reads EAGVTQSPTHLIKTRGQQATLRCSPISGHTSVYWYQQALGLGLQFLLWYDEGEERNRGNFPPRFSGRQFPNYSSELNVNALELEDSALYLCASSFPGGRANYGYTFGSGTRLTVV.

The rearrangement uses TRBV27 and TRBJ2-7; 9 bases line up with TRBD2. After removal of 6 bases from V and 4 bases from J, the junction contained 10 bases not matched to a gene. The CDR3 consists of 15 residues. The V gene's germline CDR1 is MNHEY and CDR2 SMNVEV (reference sequence). The CDR3: CASRGVAGEKYEQYF. CDR3 DNA: TGTGCCAGCAGAGGTGTAGCGGGAGAAAAGTACGAGCAGTACTTC.

The V and J genes are TRBV4-1 and TRBJ1-1; 7 positions agree with TRBD1. The V gene end was trimmed by 0 bases and the J gene end by 2 bases; junction bases not matched to a gene: 6. The germline V gene encodes CDR1 MGHRA and CDR2 YSYEKL. CDR3 length equals 16 residues. The CDR3 nucleotides read TGCGCCAGCAGCCAAGATTGGAGGACAGGAAACACTGAAGCTTTCTTT. It yields the protein CASSQDWRTGNTEAFF.

The V and J genes are TRBV28 and TRBJ1-4; the match to TRBD1 covers 8 bases. This CDR3 has 14 residues. Germline V gives CDR1 MDHEN, CDR2 SYDVKM. With 6 bases clipped from V and 7 bases from J, the junction kept 7 bases outside the gene matches. The CDR3, as DNA: TGTGCCAGCAGCCAGGGGGCACGGATTGAAAAACTGTTTTTT. Encoded protein: CASSQGARIEKLFF.

J is TRBJ2-3 and V is TRBV2; TRBD1 might be the D (6 bases). The V gene's germline CDR1 is SNHLY and CDR2 FYNNEI. This CDR3 is built from 14 residues. V was clipped by 3 bases and J by 6 bases, with 13 bases between them. As DNA, the CDR3 is TGTGCCAGCAGTGACCGACAGGTCTGGGATACGCAGTATTTT. Its translation is CASSDRQVWDTQYF.

The chain combines TRBV18 with TRBJ1-5; 7 bases line up with TRBD1. The germline gives CDR1 KGHSH, CDR2 LQKENI. The CDR3 is made up of 14 amino acids. The V segment lost 6 bases and the J segment 4 bases; nucleotides outside the gene matches: 6. The CDR3 bases are TGTGCCAGCTCCCCGCTACAGGGGAATCAGCCCCAGCATTTT. This translates into CASSPLQGNQPQHF.

The chain combines TRBV27 with TRBJ2-1, with D perhaps TRBD2 (7 bases). Germline-derived CDR1 and CDR2 are MNHEY and SMNVEV (reference sequence). There are 15 residues in the CDR3. V was pared by 7 bases and J by 8 bases, with 21 bases between. The CDR3 spells CASMGGAGARHEQFF. CDR3 DNA: TGTGCCAGCATGGGGGGGGCGGGGGCAAGACATGAGCAGTTCTTC.

This rearrangement joins TRBV29-1 to TRBJ1-1, with D possibly matching TRBD1 (5 bases). CDR3 length: 13 amino acids. The germline V gene has CDR1 SQVTM and CDR2 ANQGSEA. Trimming removed 2 bases at V and 1 base at J, with 8 bases between. In DNA, the CDR3 is TGCAGCGTTGAAAGACAGCAGAACACTGAAGCTTTCTTT. Amino acid sequence: CSVERQQNTEAFF.

The chain uses TRBV5-1 and TRBJ2-2; 7 bases fit TRBD2. V trimming: 0 bases; J trimming: 5 bases; junction bases outside the gene matches: 4. The CDR3 runs 15 residues. CDR1 SGHRS and CDR2 YFSETQ come from the germline V gene. CDR3 nucleotide sequence: TGCGCCAGCAGCTTGGACGGGGGGATGACCGGGGAGCTGTTTTTT. Translated, it gives CASSLDGGMTGELFF.

This clone came up once. The genes are TRBV7-8 and TRBJ1-5; TRBD1 might be the D (5 bases). This CDR3 is 16 amino acids long. In germline, CDR1 is SGHVS, CDR2 FQNEAQ. The V and J ends lost 1 base and 7 bases respectively, with 17 bases between them. CDR3 nucleotides: TGTGCCAGCAGCTTAGGTTCTGGGAGGCAGGGCCAGCCCCAGCATTTT. Encoded protein: CASSLGSGRQGQPQHF.

The chain uses TRBV2 and TRBJ2-5, with 8 bases that match TRBD1. The length of the CDR3 is 16 residues. Germline CDR1 is SNHLY and CDR2 is FYNNEI. V lost 4 bases and J lost 5; bases outside the gene matches: 12. CDR3 region: CASSGGQGHLGETQYF. The CDR3 DNA sequence: TGTGCCAGCAGTGGAGGACAGGGACATTTAGGGGAGACCCAGTACTTC.

In this sample, this clone turned up a few times. J is TRBJ2-7 and V is TRBV5-6, with D unresolved. Trimming pared 1 base from V and 3 bases from J, leaving 5 bases between. This CDR3 is built from 12 residues. Germline CDR1 and CDR2: SGHDT and YYEEEE. CDR3 region: CASSLPSYEQYF. CDR3 DNA sequence: TGTGCCAGCAGCTTGCCCAGCTACGAGCAGTACTTC. Combining the CDR3 with reference TRBV5-6 and TRBJ2-7 gives the whole variable domain DAGVTQSPTHLIKTRGQQVTLRCSPKSGHDTVSWYQQALGQGPQFIFQYYEEEERQRGNFPDRFSGHQFPNYSSELNVNALLLGDSALYLCASSLPSYEQYFGPGTRLTVT.

The V call is TRBV2, the J call TRBJ2-7; 10 positions agree with TRBD1. The length of the CDR3 is 14 residues. Germline V lookup: CDR1 SNHLY, CDR2 FYNNEI. J gave up 6 bases and V 6 bases, and 8 bases lay outside the gene matches. This CDR3 reads CASRFRDRGGEQYF. CDR3 sequence (DNA): TGTGCCAGCAGGTTCCGGGACAGGGGAGGCGAGCAGTACTTC.

This clone was seen a few times. The chain combines TRBV7-3 with TRBJ2-1; the D gene is possibly TRBD1 (5 bases). The V and J ends lost 4 bases and 12 bases respectively, with 16 bases between them. The germline V gene has CDR1 SGHTA and CDR2 FQGTGA. The CDR3 has 13 amino acids. CDR3 DNA sequence: TGTGCCAGCAGCTCAGCTAGTGGGGCAGGGCAGTTCTTC. Translating gives CASSSASGAGQFF.

V is TRBV5-1 and J is TRBJ2-2; 10 positions agree with TRBD2. This CDR3 is built from 18 residues. Per germline, CDR1 SGHRS and CDR2 YFSETQ. V lost 2 bases and J lost 3; bases outside the gene matches: 10. The chain's CDR3 is CASSFPKLAGDDTGELFF. CDR3 coding DNA: TGCGCCAGCAGCTTTCCTAAGCTAGCGGGAGACGACACCGGGGAGCTGTTTTTT.

The chain combines TRBV2 with TRBJ2-2; 11 bases are a match to TRBD2. Germline loops: CDR1 SNHLY, CDR2 FYNNEI. This CDR3 region has 15 residues. Losses at the gene ends were 7 bases for V and 6 bases for J; bases not matched to a gene: 7. The CDR3 coding sequence is TGTGCCAGCACACTAGCGGGAGTAGTGGCCGGGGAGCTGTTTTTT. It specifies CASTLAGVVAGELFF.

The chain joins TRBV28 to TRBJ1-5, with D possibly matching TRBD1 (6 bases). The V and J ends lost 6 bases and 0 bases respectively, with 12 bases between them. The CDR3 spans 15 residues. Germline V gene sequence: CDR1 MDHEN, CDR2 SYDVKM. The CDR3 region is CASSPQGPSNQPQHF. The CDR3 nucleotides are TGTGCCAGCAGCCCACAGGGCCCTAGCAATCAGCCCCAGCATTTT.

As DNA, the CDR3 is TGCGCCAGCAGCTTATCCCTTGGCTGGGACAGTGGAGCTTTCTTT. Translating gives CASSLSLGWDSGAFF. This sequence joins TRBV5-1 and TRBJ1-1; 7 bases line up with TRBD1. CDR3 length: 15 residues. Germline V gene data show CDR1 as SGHRS and CDR2 as YFSETQ. J was trimmed by 10 bases and V by 2 bases; bases with no gene match: 14.

This chain links TRBV19 with TRBJ2-7; tentatively, D is TRBD2 (6 bases). With 8 bases removed from V and 1 base from J, the gap between germline ends came to 18 bases. The V gene's germline CDR1 is LNHDA and CDR2 SQIVND (reference sequence). The CDR3 is made up of 15 amino acids. This CDR3 is CASSTRGGKSYEQYF. The DNA of the CDR3 is TGTGCCAGTTCTACCCGGGGAGGAAAATCCTACGAGCAGTACTTC.